This T cell receptor beta chain was captured by sequencing in a study of T cell changes during pregnancy in multiple sclerosis. Trimming cost V 6 bases and J 8 bases; bases outside gene matches: 10. Germline CDR1 reads MNHEY; CDR2 reads SMNVEV (reference sequence). This CDR3 has 15 amino acids. Measured with immunoSEQ multiplex PCR; TCRdb has only the in-frame clones, and not every one. The table lists under 50,000 clones, around 93% of them singletons. This TCR was recovered from a female donor with multiple sclerosis, enrolled in a pregnancy study. The chain uses TRBV27 and TRBJ2-1; 10 bases agree with TRBD2. The sample consisted of CD8+ T cells from peripheral blood mononuclear cells, taken after pregnancy. Here the CDR3 reads CASSPLSGRAYEQFF. CDR3 DNA sequence: TGTGCCAGCAGCCCCCTGAGCGGGAGGGCTTATGAGCAGTTCTTC.